This record concerns one T cell receptor beta chain sequence. The CDR3 contains 16 residues. Germline V lookup: CDR1 KGHSH, CDR2 LQKENI. V trimming: 1 base; J trimming: 4 bases; junction bases outside the gene matches: 6. The record originates from a study of blood T cell repertoires in COVID-19. Study as a whole: From the United States, Italy and Spain came samples of acute and convalescent COVID-19. T cells, B-cell-depleted T cells, or PBMCs supplied cDNA or gDNA.

Per the authors' pipeline: Estimation of nucleated cell counts relied on the amplification of reference gene primers. Profiling relied on immunoSEQ multiplex PCR, and the TCRdb table lists in-frame clones only, not all of them. V and J calls and clone size are those listed in that table; D and trimming were worked out from the DNA. Of about 97,000 clones listed, approximately 80% are singletons. The specimen was peripheral blood. The clonotype comes from a man aged 55-75 years with active or convalescent COVID-19. V gene TRBV18 combines with J gene TRBJ1-4; 7 nucleotides line up with TRBD1. The CDR3 DNA reads TGTGCCAGCTCACCACGACAGGGCGTGGGTAATGAAAAACTGTTTTTT. Translated: CASSPRQGVGNEKLFF.